This is a list of T cell receptor beta chains from one sample in a study of immune heterogeneity within non-small cell lung tumors. TCRdb used MiXCR to reprocess the multiplex PCR reads, holding one entry per CDR3 protein. The sample lists approximately 1,300 distinct CDR3 sequences, roughly a third occurring once. Sequencing used lung tumor tissue. The origin of the receptors is a man in his fifties or sixties with non-small cell lung cancer. Both conserved end residues are part of each CDR3. The listing skips clone size in some rows; elsewhere it reads once, few, many or a size class.

size,J,V,CDR3
.,TRBJ1-5,TRBV6-1,CASSEVWGSQPQHF
few,TRBJ2-2,TRBV5-6,CASSLGLAGVVGELFF
large,TRBJ2-7,TRBV4-3,CASSPEPGPLSYEQYF
.,TRBJ1-4,TRBV20-1,CSARGTGKEKLFF
.,TRBJ1-5,TRBV7-3,CATVSWGPDQPQHF
large,TRBJ2-1,TRBV6-1,CASSRGTGSYNEQFF
large,TRBJ2-1,TRBV5-1,CASSTRGYSYNEQFF
few,TRBJ2-2,TRBV4-1,CASRNTGELFF
few,TRBJ2-1,TRBV20-1,CSPGLAGNNEQFF
large,TRBJ2-2,TRBV6-1,CASSFTTYTGELFF
once,TRBJ2-3,TRBV7-3,CASSRHGAGSKDTHYF
.,TRBJ1-6,TRBV12-3/TRBV12-4,CASSLMRGEDSPLHF
few,TRBJ2-7,TRBV28,CASSLYLEQYF
few,TRBJ2-1,TRBV7-3,CASSPTDWSSYNEQFF
once,TRBJ2-1,TRBV27,CASRLGQGGINEQFF
medium-sized,TRBJ1-2,TRBV18,CASSPEVWGTGGYTF
.,TRBJ1-5,TRBV19,CASTYSNQPQHF
medium-sized,TRBJ2-7,TRBV3-1,CASSRDFLSYEQYF
.,TRBJ2-7,TRBV29-1,CSVGGSYEQYF
few,TRBJ1-2,TRBV6-2/TRBV6-3,CASSVNYYGYAF
.,TRBJ2-1,TRBV5-1,CASSLGPSGSFDEQFF
.,TRBJ2-1,TRBV9,CASSASITPYNEQFF